This T cell receptor beta chain was recovered during a study of T cell changes during pregnancy in multiple sclerosis (dated by TCRdb to the late 2010s). Concerning the study at large: The study looked at changes in the T cell repertoire across pregnancy in women with multiple sclerosis.

Regarding this clone: The antigen this receptor binds is unknown. Base qualities are not at hand, and no much larger clone is one base apart.

At the junction V is shortened by 5 bases and J by 0 bases, with 15 bases in between. CDR3 length: 15 amino acids, cysteine to phenylalanine. The retained sequence is limited to the CDR3, 45 bases, with the frame set at the first base. Looking up the germline V gene yields CDR1 SGDLS and CDR2 YYNGEE. Library preparation was by the immunoSEQ multiplex PCR assay. Held by TCRdb, this immuneACCESS table contains in-frame sequences only and omits some clones. Under half of the omission traces to an unresolved V gene where checked; the cause of the rest is unknown. Recorded for this sample are about 15,000 clones; roughly 80% of them occurred a single time. Roughly 17% of the sample rests with the top ten.

The sample here was CD8+ T cells from peripheral blood mononuclear cells, taken after pregnancy. The rearrangement joined TRBV9 to TRBJ2-7; a tentative D call is TRBD2 (6 bases match). The TCR sequence derives from a female donor in good health, enrolled as a control in a pregnancy study. The CDR3 corresponds to CASSPAGTSSYEQYF. The DNA sequence is TGTGCCAGCAGTCCCGCCGGGACTTCCTCCTACGAGCAGTACTTC.